This TCR beta chain was identified during a study of blood T cell repertoires in COVID-19 (dated by TCRdb to 2019 to 2021). Regarding the complete study: Samples from collaborators originated in the United States, Italy and Spain and spanned both the acute and convalescent phases of COVID-19. The repertoires were released in a freely available public database intended as a resource for research on the immune response to SARS-CoV-2. Where HLA class I and class II types were available, the types were taken from metadata supplied by the sample provider, not from assay-based typing. The dataset comprised deeply sampled blood TCRbeta repertoires from subjects exposed to, actively infected with, or recovered from COVID-19. Samples were obtained from the ongoing ImmuneRACE study (first 160 participants) and from 1,254 subjects provided by 6 global collaborators. The prospective study material was composed of cDNA or gDNA derived from T cells, B-cell-depleted T cells, or PBMCs. Nearly every sample came with metadata listing a de-identified subject ID, COVID-19 status, age in years and sex.

The immunoSEQ Assay, a bias-controlled multiplex PCR, was used to amplify TCRbeta CDR3 regions from genomic DNA. As for the authors' bioinformatics: The number of nucleated cells in each sample was estimated from the amplification of reference gene primers within the assay. Sequence reads were collapsed and filtered to measure the absolute abundance of every unique TCRbeta CDR3 rearrangement. For each sample, productive Simpson clonality was calculated by taking the square root of Simpson's diversity index across productive rearrangements. TCRdb re-hosts the immuneACCESS table, in-frame sequences only. Its copies lack some clones; in the studies checked, an unresolved V gene accounts for under half of them, and the cause for the rest is not known. V, J and clone size are those of that table, while D and trimming were read from the DNA. The sample has about 260,000 clones on record, approximately 87% of them singletons. The ten largest clones add up to roughly 8.6% of the sample.

The CDR3 covers 16 residues, taking in both the cysteine and the phenylalanine. Just CDR3 DNA is preserved here, 48 bases in frame from base 1. Per the germline V gene, ENHRY is the CDR1 and SYGVKD is the CDR2. About this clone: Its antigen remains unidentified. Germline and junction disagree at one end, which may indicate a read error.

The collaborating institutions used their own protocols to collect whole blood in K2EDTA tubes. Collaborator samples were shipped for TCRbeta analysis as frozen whole blood, isolated PBMCs, or DNA extracted from either sample type. What the work shows at the level of the full study, not this receptor alone: The amount of clinical and demographic metadata varied by source and participant and was provided uncurated.

The receptor was derived from a human donor in a cohort sampled during active COVID-19. The sequenced material came from peripheral blood. The rearranged segments are TRBV10-3 and TRBJ1-1; the D gene is possibly TRBD1, with 5 bases matching. The DNA reads TGTGCCATCAGTGGGGATCAAAGTCTCTTGGACACTGAAACTTTCTTT. Protein translation: CAISGDQSLLDTETFF.